Below, 18 T cell receptor beta chains from the same sample are listed, as sequenced in a study of T cell responses to AZD1222 COVID-19 vaccine. Only in-frame clones appear in the TCRdb table, and some are missing; sequencing was by immunoSEQ multiplex PCR. This sample carries about 150,000 clones, 86% of them seen once, and the ten largest clones take roughly 5%. This material consisted of peripheral blood, taken on day 0 of MenACWY control vaccination. Source of these receptors: an adult in good health.

The chain couples TRBV11-3 to TRBJ2-1; D remains unclear. The germline gives CDR1 SGHNT, CDR2 YENEEA. CDR3 length: 15 residues. Trimming removed 1 base from V and 2 bases from J, with 9 bases in between. The CDR3 DNA reads TGTGCCAGCAGCTTAGTCGGTGAAACCTACAATGAGCAGTTCTTC. Translation: CASSLVGETYNEQFF. The full variable domain, rest sourced from reference TRBV11-3 and TRBJ2-1, is EAGVVQSPRYKIIEKKQPVAFWCNPISGHNTLYWYLQNLGQGPELLIRYENEEAVDDSQLPKDRFSAERLKGVDSTLKIQPAELGDSAVYLCASSLVGETYNEQFFGPGTRLTVL.

This chain joins TRBV5-6 and TRBJ1-1; D is uncertain. The CDR3 is made up of 13 amino acids. The germline gives CDR1 SGHDT, CDR2 YYEEEE. The ends were cut back, 0 bases at V and 1 base at J, with 4 bases in the middle. In nucleotides, the CDR3 is TGTGCCAGCAGCTTGGCCCAGAACACTGAAGCTTTCTTT. Protein: CASSLAQNTEAFF.

V gene TRBV15 combines with J gene TRBJ1-1; no clear D gene. V was cut by 0 bases and J by 5 bases, with 13 bases left in between. Germline-derived CDR1 and CDR2 are LNHNV and YYDKDF (reference sequence). This CDR3 contains 15 residues. This CDR3 is CATSRDPAPGTEAFF. The CDR3 nucleotides read TGTGCCACCAGCAGAGATCCGGCACCGGGAACTGAAGCTTTCTTT. Full variable domain (remainder filled in from reference TRBV15 and TRBJ1-1): DAMVIQNPRYQVTQFGKPVTLSCSQTLNHNVMYWYQQKSSQAPKLLFHYYDKDFNNEADTPDNFQSRRPNTSFCFLDIRSPGLGDTAMYLCATSRDPAPGTEAFFGQGTRLTVV.

V gene TRBV24-1 combines with J gene TRBJ1-6; D is uncertain. There are 13 residues in the CDR3. V dropped 5 bases and J dropped 7 bases, with 8 bases sitting between them. CDR1 and CDR2 (germline): KGHDR, SFDVKD. This CDR3 reads CATSARLNSPLHF. CDR3 DNA: TGTGCCACCAGTGCCAGATTGAATTCACCCCTCCACTTT.

CDR3 in DNA: TGTGCCTGGAGTGGGGGGGACTATGGCTACACCTTC. This sequence encodes CAWSGGDYGYTF. The chain uses TRBV30 and TRBJ1-2; TRBD1 might be the D (5 bases). Germline V gene data show CDR1 as GTSNPN and CDR2 as SVGIG (reference sequence). V was shortened by 1 base and J by 3 bases, with 6 bases between the two germline ends. This CDR3 spans 12 amino acids.

This clone was detected a few times. The chain is built from TRBV5-4 and TRBJ1-1, with unresolved D. Between the trimmed V and J ends, which lost 2 bases and 3 bases, there was a span of 17 bases. CDR1 is SGHNT and CDR2 is YYREEE in the germline V gene (reference sequence). This CDR3 region has 16 residues. The DNA for the CDR3 is TGTGCCAGCAGCTTCATGGCAGGAGGAATCGACACTGAAGCTTTCTTT. It is translated as CASSFMAGGIDTEAFF.

The CDR3 protein is CASSYGVDYGYTF. CDR3 nucleotides: TGTGCCAGCAGTTACGGGGTCGACTATGGCTACACCTTC. J is TRBJ1-2 and V is TRBV6-5; no definite D call. CDR1 and CDR2 from the germline V gene are MNHEY and SVGAGI. The CDR3 covers 13 residues. Trimming stripped 2 bases from V and 3 bases from J, with 7 bases between.

The CDR3 DNA reads as TGTGCCAGTAGTTGGACAGGGGTCGGCTACGAGCAGTACTTC. Its translation: CASSWTGVGYEQYF. J is TRBJ2-7 and V is TRBV19, with 9 bases aligning to TRBD1. V trimming: 5 bases; J trimming: 3 bases; junction bases outside the gene matches: 5. The CDR3 length is 14 residues. Germline V gives CDR1 LNHDA, CDR2 SQIVND (reference sequence).

The chain couples TRBV11-2 to TRBJ1-6, with D possibly TRBD1 on 6 matching bases. Germline V lookup: CDR1 SGHAT, CDR2 FQNNGV. With 0 bases removed from V and 14 bases from J, the gap between germline ends came to 11 bases. This CDR3 is 13 amino acids long. As DNA, the CDR3 is TGTGCCAGCAGCTTAGAGGCGGGGGACACCCTCCACTTT. This translates into CASSLEAGDTLHF.

The chain uses TRBV24-1 and TRBJ1-3; D is ambiguous. Germline CDR1 is KGHDR and CDR2 is SFDVKD. CDR3 length: 13 amino acids. Trimming left V 4 bases short and J 5 bases short, with 8 bases between. The CDR3 DNA reads TGTGCCACCAGTGAGGTAGGCAGAAACACCATATATTTT. Its protein is CATSEVGRNTIYF.

The chain combines TRBV5-1 with TRBJ2-7, with 7 positions matching TRBD1. V trimming: 4 bases; J trimming: 5 bases; junction bases outside the gene matches: 9. The germline CDR1 and CDR2 sequences are SGHRS and YFSETQ. This CDR3 contains 14 residues. The CDR3 is CASSPGQVGDEQYV. The CDR3 DNA reads TGCGCCAGCAGCCCTGGACAGGTTGGGGACGAGCAGTACGTC.

This chain uses TRBV4-2 with TRBJ2-5; TRBD2 agrees at 8 bases. The CDR3 consists of 17 residues. CDR1 LGHNA and CDR2 YNFKEQ come from the germline V gene. The V and J ends lost 4 bases and 2 bases, in that order; junction bases with no gene match: 12. As DNA, the CDR3 is TGTGCCAGCAGCCCTTTTCTGAGCGGGAGAGCACAAGAGACCCAGTACTTC. Protein product: CASSPFLSGRAQETQYF.

This clone was seen just once. The chain uses TRBV9 and TRBJ2-5, with D tentatively TRBD1 or TRBD2 (5 bases each). V shed 3 bases and J shed 5 bases, with 8 bases lying between them. Germline CDR1 and CDR2: SGDLS and YYNGEE. The CDR3 has 12 residues. The CDR3 spells CASSEWGETQYF. In DNA, the CDR3 is TGTGCCAGCAGCGAGTGGGGGGAGACCCAGTACTTC.

The rearrangement links TRBV24-1 to TRBJ1-2; D gene ambiguous. This CDR3 has 16 residues. The germline V gene encodes CDR1 KGHDR and CDR2 SFDVKD. V was shortened by 3 bases and J by 1 base, with 14 bases between the two germline ends. This chain's CDR3 is CATSDPHGSGNYGYTF. CDR3 nucleotide sequence: TGTGCCACCAGTGATCCCCACGGGAGTGGTAACTATGGCTACACCTTC.

The V and J genes are TRBV29-1 and TRBJ1-2, with D perhaps matching TRBD1 (5 bases). The CDR3 has 13 residues. The germline V and J ends were trimmed by 4 bases and 4 bases, with 13 bases remaining between them. Per the germline V gene, CDR1 is SQVTM and CDR2 is ANQGSEA. CDR3 bases: TGCAGCGTTGGGGGACCGAGCTCCTATGGCTACACCTTC. Translation gives CSVGGPSSYGYTF.

J is TRBJ1-1 and V is TRBV5-6, with D unclear. Deletions cut 6 bases from V and 1 base from J, with 13 bases between. The CDR3 extends over 14 amino acids. The germline gives CDR1 SGHDT, CDR2 YYEEEE. The CDR3 nucleotides read TGTGCCAGCAACCACGCGGATTCGAACACTGAAGCTTTCTTT. Translating it yields CASNHADSNTEAFF.

This chain links TRBV6-5 with TRBJ1-5; tentative D call: TRBD1 (6 bases). V was cut by 5 bases and J by 6 bases, with 11 bases left in between. The CDR3 runs to 13 residues. CDR1 and CDR2 from the germline V gene are MNHEY and SVGAGI. The CDR3 is CASSRTEVQPQHF. CDR3 nucleotide sequence: TGTGCCAGCAGTAGGACAGAAGTTCAGCCCCAGCATTTT.

The CDR3 DNA is TGCGCCAGCAGCCACCGACCCGGGGCGAACACCATATATTTT. Translated, it gives CASSHRPGANTIYF. The V gene is TRBV5-1, the J gene TRBJ1-3; a weak D match, TRBD1 (5 bases). The CDR3 has 14 residues. V was clipped by 4 bases and J by 7 bases, with 15 bases between them. Germline CDR1 SGHRS, CDR2 YFSETQ.